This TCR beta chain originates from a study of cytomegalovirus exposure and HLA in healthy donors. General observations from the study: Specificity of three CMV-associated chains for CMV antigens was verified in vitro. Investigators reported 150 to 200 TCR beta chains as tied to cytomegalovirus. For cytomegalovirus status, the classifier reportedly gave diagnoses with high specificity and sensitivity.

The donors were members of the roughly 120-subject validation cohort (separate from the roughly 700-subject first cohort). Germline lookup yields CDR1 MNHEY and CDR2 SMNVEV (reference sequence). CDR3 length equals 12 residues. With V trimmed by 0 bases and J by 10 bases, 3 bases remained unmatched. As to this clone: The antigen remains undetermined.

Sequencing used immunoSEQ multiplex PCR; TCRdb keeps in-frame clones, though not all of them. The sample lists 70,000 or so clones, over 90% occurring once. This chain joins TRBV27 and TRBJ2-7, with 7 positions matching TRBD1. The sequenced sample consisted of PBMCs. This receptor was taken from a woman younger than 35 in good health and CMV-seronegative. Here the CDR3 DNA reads TGTGCCAGCAGTTTATCGGGACAGCCCCAGTACTTC. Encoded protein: CASSLSGQPQYF.